These 10 T cell receptor beta chains were all obtained from the same sample, sequenced in a study of T-cell memory formation after mild COVID-19. TCRdb re-called the 5' RACE reads through MiXCR, storing one row per CDR3 protein. The table has 550,000 to 700,000 distinct CDR3 sequences, roughly 17% seen once. The specimen was PBMCs or a T cell subset sorted from them (not recorded which). The receptor source for this set is an adult woman who had mild COVID-19 (a few samples of this study predate the infection). Cell type and time point are not known.

This clonotype was found a few times. The rearrangement uses TRBV7-9 and TRBJ1-1; D possibly corresponds to TRBD1 (5 bases). The germline V gene encodes CDR1 SEHNR and CDR2 FQNEAQ (reference sequence). The V and J ends lost 4 bases and 1 base respectively, with 16 bases between them. This CDR3 has 16 amino acids. The CDR3 here is CASSSPLGQTNTEAFF. DNA for the CDR3: TGTGCCAGCAGCTCCCCGTTGGGGCAGACGAACACTGAAGCTTTCTTT.

The rearrangement links TRBV16 to TRBJ1-2; the match to TRBD1 covers 8 bases. The germline V gene encodes CDR1 KGHSY and CDR2 FQNENV. This CDR3 is 17 amino acids long. V shed 0 bases, J shed 4 bases, and the junction held 10 bases outside the gene matches. CDR3 protein: CASSQSGRGPGPYGYTF. Written as DNA, the CDR3 is TGTGCCAGCAGCCAATCGGGCAGGGGGCCCGGGCCCTATGGCTACACCTTC.

The chain employs TRBV20-1 and TRBJ1-2; D not resolved. Looked up from germline, CDR1 is DFQATT and CDR2 is SNEGSKA (reference sequence). Trimming shortened V by 0 bases and J by 8 bases, and 10 bases separated the two germline ends. The CDR3 is 12 residues long. In DNA, the CDR3 is TGCAGTGCTAGAGACACACACCCGGGCTACACCTTC. Protein sequence: CSARDTHPGYTF.

In its sample, this clonotype was seen a few times. The rearrangement uses TRBV5-4 and TRBJ2-5; TRBD2 aligns across 9 bases. V shed 0 bases and J 3 bases; nucleotides not matched to a gene: 3. Germline CDR1 SGHNT, CDR2 YYREEE (reference sequence). This CDR3 region has 15 residues. The CDR3 nucleotides read TGTGCCAGCAGCTTGGCCCAGCGGGGGGAAGAGACCCAGTACTTC. Protein product: CASSLAQRGEETQYF.

The CDR3 sequence is CASSPGGLAGGGTGELFF. The CDR3 DNA is TGTGCCAGTAGTCCCGGGGGACTAGCGGGAGGGGGGACCGGGGAGCTGTTTTTT. V and J are TRBV19 and TRBJ2-2; 16 nucleotides align to TRBD2. Unmatched junction bases numbered 8, after V lost 5 bases and J lost 5 bases. Per germline, CDR1 LNHDA and CDR2 SQIVND (reference sequence). CDR3 length: 18 residues.

The chain has TRBV6-2 or TRBV6-3 and TRBJ2-7, with D possibly matching TRBD1 (6 bases). Germline V gene lookup returns CDR1 MNHEY and CDR2 SVGEGT. The CDR3 is 14 residues long. Trimming pared 2 bases from V and 6 bases from J, leaving 14 bases between. DNA of the CDR3: TGTGCCAGCAGTTACGTTCGTACCAGGGGCGAGCAGTACTTC. It is translated as CASSYVRTRGEQYF.

This clonotype came up a few times. The chain joins TRBV20-1 to TRBJ2-4; D is possibly TRBD2 (5 bases). The germline V gene encodes CDR1 DFQATT and CDR2 SNEGSKA (reference sequence). Trimming stripped 3 bases from V and 0 bases from J, with 12 bases between. There are 15 residues in the CDR3. CDR3 protein: CSARSVSGAKNIQYF. The CDR3 DNA follows: TGCAGTGCTAGGTCTGTGAGCGGAGCCAAAAACATTCAGTACTTC.

The sample holds many counts of this clonotype. The rearrangement uses TRBV20-1 and TRBJ2-1; 10 nucleotides agree with TRBD2. This CDR3 spans 16 amino acids. Trimming removed 0 bases from V and 2 bases from J; junction bases left unmatched: 4. Germline values: CDR1 DFQATT, CDR2 SNEGSKA (reference sequence). CDR3 sequence: CSARDLGLAAYNEQFF. The DNA of the CDR3 is TGCAGTGCTAGAGATCTTGGACTAGCGGCCTACAATGAGCAGTTCTTC.

This clonotype was counted a few times. At one boundary the junction diverges from the germline segment, which might be a read error. J is TRBJ2-2 and V is TRBV12-3 or TRBV12-4; 9 nucleotides agree with TRBD2. The CDR3 spans 17 residues. In DNA form, the CDR3 reads TGTGCCAGCAGTGTAGCGGGAGAAGATAGTGGGACCGGGGAGCTGTTTTTT. Amino acids: CASSVAGEDSGTGELFF.

V is TRBV30 and J is TRBJ2-1, with 9 positions matching TRBD1. CDR3 length: 15 amino acids. The germline V gene has CDR1 GTSNPN and CDR2 SVGIG (reference sequence). With 5 bases clipped from V and 9 bases from J, the junction kept 14 bases outside the gene matches. CDR3 in amino acids: CAWDPTGQGLGEQFF. DNA for the CDR3: TGTGCCTGGGATCCGACGGGACAGGGCTTAGGTGAGCAGTTCTTC.